The 14 T cell receptor beta chains presented below share a single source sample, sequenced in a study of shared clonotypes between healthy human individuals. Positive CCR7 selection of CD45RO-negative cells yielded the naive CD8 cells, and terminally differentiated effector memory CD45RA+ cells were excluded. The protocol was immunoSEQ multiplex PCR, while the TCRdb copy is restricted to in-frame clones and leaves out a portion. The sample consists of over 2,000,000 clones, just under 95% of them appearing once. Sequenced input: naive CD8+ T cells from PBMCs. The origin of the receptors is a man aged 18-30 years in good health. Some clones in this sample may be carry-over from other donors' samples.

The chain's CDR3 is CASSFDSPRDEQYF. In DNA form, the CDR3 reads TGCGCCAGCAGCTTCGACAGCCCTAGGGACGAGCAGTACTTC. The chain links TRBV5-1 to TRBJ2-7; D is perhaps TRBD1 (5 bases). With 2 bases removed from V and 5 bases from J, the gap between germline ends came to 14 bases. The germline CDR1 and CDR2 sequences are SGHRS and YFSETQ. The CDR3 runs 14 residues.

This chain connects TRBV18 to TRBJ2-1, with TRBD2 matching 12 bases. V shed 5 bases, J shed 5 bases, and the junction held 13 bases outside the gene matches. Germline CDR1 KGHSH, CDR2 LQKENI. This CDR3 contains 18 residues. Here the CDR3 DNA reads TGTGCCAGCTCAAAATCTAGCGGGAGGGCCCATTACCACAATGAGCAGTTCTTC. Protein: CASSKSSGRAHYHNEQFF.

The rearrangement links TRBV6-1 to TRBJ1-5, with D maybe TRBD1 (5 bases). Trimming took off 2 bases at V and 1 base at J, with 15 bases between the two ends. Germline CDR1 and CDR2: MNHNS and SASEGT. There are 17 residues in the CDR3. Written as DNA, the CDR3 is TGTGCCAGCAGTGAATGGATCAGGGTTTCAAGCAATCAGCCCCAGCATTTT. Translated, it gives CASSEWIRVSSNQPQHF.

The CDR3 region is CASSSRAPQFF. Here the CDR3 DNA reads TGTGCCAGCAGCTCCAGGGCACCGCAGTTCTTC. V and J are TRBV7-9 and TRBJ2-1; possibly TRBD1 for D (5 bases). CDR3 size: 11 residues. The germline CDR1 and CDR2 sequences are SEHNR and FQNEAQ (reference sequence). V gave up 4 bases and J gave up 12 bases, with 10 bases separating them.

The rearrangement links TRBV11-2 to TRBJ1-4; TRBD1 agrees at 7 bases. V lost 5 bases, J lost 7 bases, and 16 bases stayed unmatched. Germline V lookup: CDR1 SGHAT, CDR2 FQNNGV. The CDR3 is made up of 17 amino acids. The CDR3 reads CASSAHSQIQGGEKLFF. The DNA of the CDR3 is TGTGCCAGCAGCGCCCACTCCCAAATCCAGGGGGGTGAAAAACTGTTTTTT.

Only one count was recorded for this clone. The rearrangement joins TRBV5-5 to TRBJ2-6; no definite D call. V lost 4 bases and J 0 bases, leaving 8 bases between the germline ends. The germline gives CDR1 SGHKS, CDR2 YYEKEE (reference sequence). The CDR3 is made up of 15 amino acids. CDR3 DNA: TGTGCCAGCAGCACGACCTTCTCTGGGGCCAACGTCCTGACTTTC. It encodes CASSTTFSGANVLTF.

The gene calls are TRBV28 and TRBJ1-1, with D maybe TRBD1 (6 bases). The CDR3 runs 15 residues. V dropped 3 bases and J dropped 0 bases, with 11 bases sitting between them. Germline assignment: CDR1 MDHEN and CDR2 SYDVKM. The CDR3 here is CASSFNGGLNTEAFF. The DNA for the CDR3 is TGTGCCAGCAGTTTCAACGGGGGCTTGAACACTGAAGCTTTCTTT.

Remarks on this clone: This same CDR3 is encoded by further DNA sequences in the sample. The chain combines TRBV27 with TRBJ2-7; TRBD1 agrees at 8 bases. The CDR3 totals 13 residues. Germline lookup yields CDR1 MNHEY and CDR2 SMNVEV (reference sequence). J gave up 4 bases and V 4 bases, and 3 bases lay outside the gene matches. Written as DNA, the CDR3 is TGTGCCAGCAGTTCAGGGGGCCTGTACGAGCAGTACTTC. It specifies CASSSGGLYEQYF.

The rearrangement joins TRBV28 to TRBJ2-3; 7 nucleotides match TRBD1. The germline CDR1 and CDR2 sequences are MDHEN and SYDVKM. V lost 2 bases, J lost 8 bases, and 1 base stayed unmatched. The CDR3 has 12 amino acids. In nucleotides, the CDR3 is TGTGCCAGCAGTTTAACAGGGGTTACGCAGTATTTT. Translating it yields CASSLTGVTQYF.

The chain couples TRBV6-5 to TRBJ2-7; TRBD1 agrees at 10 bases. J gave up 3 bases and V 6 bases, and 8 bases lay outside the gene matches. This CDR3 has 15 residues. Germline-derived CDR1 and CDR2 are MNHEY and SVGAGI. The CDR3 is CASRRNRDRGYEQYF. CDR3 DNA: TGTGCCAGCAGAAGAAACCGGGACAGGGGCTACGAGCAGTACTTC.

This chain joins TRBV5-1 and TRBJ2-2; no definite D call. V was shortened by 2 bases and J by 7 bases, with 3 bases between the two germline ends. CDR1 SGHRS and CDR2 YFSETQ come from the germline V gene. CDR3 size: 11 residues. Here the CDR3 reads CASSFLGELFF. CDR3 bases: TGCGCCAGCAGCTTCCTCGGGGAGCTGTTTTTT.

The chain is built from TRBV28 and TRBJ1-1; D unresolved. Trimming cost V 4 bases and J 0 bases, with 12 bases left between them. CDR1 and CDR2 (germline): MDHEN, SYDVKM. CDR3 size: 15 residues. CDR3 sequence (DNA): TGTGCCAGCAGTTCCTTCCGGCAAGTGAACACTGAAGCTTTCTTT. It yields the protein CASSSFRQVNTEAFF.

This sequence joins TRBV5-8 and TRBJ2-1, with D perhaps matching TRBD2 (5 bases). Germline CDR1 and CDR2: SGHTS and YDEGEE. This CDR3 is built from 13 residues. V was shortened by 4 bases and J by 6 bases, with 11 bases between the two germline ends. CDR3 sequence: CASSVGRGNEQFF. In DNA form, the CDR3 reads TGTGCCAGCAGCGTCGGCCGGGGCAATGAGCAGTTCTTC.

The chain has TRBV27 and TRBJ2-7; possibly TRBD2 for D (6 bases). V lost 6 bases and J lost 2, with 20 bases in between. CDR1 and CDR2 from the germline V gene are MNHEY and SMNVEV (reference sequence). The CDR3 has 16 residues. In nucleotides, the CDR3 is TGTGCCAGCAGCCTCAGTACGGGAGATAGAACCTACGAGCAGTACTTC. Residues: CASSLSTGDRTYEQYF.